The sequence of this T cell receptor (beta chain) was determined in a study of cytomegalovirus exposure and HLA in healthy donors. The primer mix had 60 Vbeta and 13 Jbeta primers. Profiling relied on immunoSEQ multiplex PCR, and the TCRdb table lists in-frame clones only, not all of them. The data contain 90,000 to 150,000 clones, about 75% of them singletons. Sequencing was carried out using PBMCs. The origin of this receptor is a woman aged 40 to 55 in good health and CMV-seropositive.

This CDR3 is CASWSGGDTQYF. CDR3 sequence (DNA): TGTGCCAGCTGGAGCGGGGGTGATACGCAGTATTTT. V and J are TRBV19 and TRBJ2-3, with TRBD2 identical over 8 bases. The CDR3 has 12 residues. Germline CDR1 is LNHDA and CDR2 is SQIVND (reference sequence). Unmatched junction bases numbered 5, after V lost 9 bases and J lost 6 bases.